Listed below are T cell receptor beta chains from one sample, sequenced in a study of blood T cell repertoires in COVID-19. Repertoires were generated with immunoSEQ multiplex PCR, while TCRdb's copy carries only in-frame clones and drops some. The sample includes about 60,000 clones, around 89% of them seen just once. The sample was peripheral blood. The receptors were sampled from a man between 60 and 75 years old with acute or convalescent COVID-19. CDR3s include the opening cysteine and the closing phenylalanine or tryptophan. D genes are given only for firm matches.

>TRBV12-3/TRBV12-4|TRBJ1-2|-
CASSPGVYGYTF
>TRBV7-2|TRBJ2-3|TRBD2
CASSLGLAGDTDTQYF
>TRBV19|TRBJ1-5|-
CASSSGVEQPQHF
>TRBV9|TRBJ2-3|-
CASSALQGFADTQYF
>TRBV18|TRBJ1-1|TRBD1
CASSPNGQATNTEAFF
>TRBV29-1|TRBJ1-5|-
CSARWGGGNQPQHF
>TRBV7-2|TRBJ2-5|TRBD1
CASGQGAGETQYF
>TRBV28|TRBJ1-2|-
CASSLASGDYTF
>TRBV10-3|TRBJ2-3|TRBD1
CAISEWQGESTDTQYF
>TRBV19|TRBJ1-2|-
CASRMIRQDYGYTF
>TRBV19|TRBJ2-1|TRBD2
CASTRREGRVGEQFF
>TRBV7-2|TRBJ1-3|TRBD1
CASSPQQGTTGNTIYF
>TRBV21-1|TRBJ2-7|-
CASSRRDSGGSYEQYF
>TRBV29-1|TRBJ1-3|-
CSVSMLSSGNTIYF
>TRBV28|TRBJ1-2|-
CASSPLSGGYTF
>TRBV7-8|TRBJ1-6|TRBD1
CASSTGTGLNSPLHF
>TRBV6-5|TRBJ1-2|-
CASSYPGQYGYTF
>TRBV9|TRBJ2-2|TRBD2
CASSLRTSGGGELFF
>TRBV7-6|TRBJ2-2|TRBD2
CATGGRAPDTGELFF
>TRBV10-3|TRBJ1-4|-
CASRLGATNEKLFF
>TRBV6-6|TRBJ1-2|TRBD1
CASSPPDRDGGYTF
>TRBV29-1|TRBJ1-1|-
CSVEPGRNTEAFF
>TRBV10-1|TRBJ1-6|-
CASTAGPQLRSPLHF
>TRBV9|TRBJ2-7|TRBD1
CASSVGQGDSYEQYF
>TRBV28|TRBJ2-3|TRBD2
CASSSAGREVLGDTQYF
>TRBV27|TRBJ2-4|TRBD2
CASSANPATSGNIQYF
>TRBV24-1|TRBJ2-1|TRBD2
CATRGGTSGLSYNEQFF
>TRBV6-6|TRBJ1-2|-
CASSHPGMGGYTF
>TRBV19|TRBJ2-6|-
CGSREGRMSGANVLTF
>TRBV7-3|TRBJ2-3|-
CASSPRGSTSALTDTQYF
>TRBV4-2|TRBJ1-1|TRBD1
CASSRNLQGQGFTEAFF
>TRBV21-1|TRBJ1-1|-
CASSTGTGVKYTEAFF